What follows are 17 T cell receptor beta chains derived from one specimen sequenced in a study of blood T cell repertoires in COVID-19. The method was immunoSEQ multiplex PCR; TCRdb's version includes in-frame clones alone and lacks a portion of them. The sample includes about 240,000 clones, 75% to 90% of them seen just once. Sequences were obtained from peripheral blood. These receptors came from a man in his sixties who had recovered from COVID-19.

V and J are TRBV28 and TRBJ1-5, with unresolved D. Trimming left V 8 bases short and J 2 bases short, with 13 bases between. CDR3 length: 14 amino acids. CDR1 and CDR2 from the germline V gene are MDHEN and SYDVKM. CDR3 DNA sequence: TGTGCCAGCGAGGACTTTTTCGGCAATCAGCCCCAGCATTTT. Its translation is CASEDFFGNQPQHF.

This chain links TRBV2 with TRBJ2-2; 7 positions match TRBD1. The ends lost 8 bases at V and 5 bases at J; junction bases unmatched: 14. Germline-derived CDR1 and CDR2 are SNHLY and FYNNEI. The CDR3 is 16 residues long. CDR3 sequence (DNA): TGTGCCAGCTCAGTCAGGACAGGAAAAGGGACCGGGGAGCTGTTTTTT. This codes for CASSVRTGKGTGELFF.

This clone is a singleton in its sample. As DNA, the CDR3 is TGTGCCAGCAGCCAGACAGGACCGAACTCGGCCACCGGGGAGCTGTTTTTT. It translates to CASSQTGPNSATGELFF. This sequence joins TRBV3-1 (or the pseudogene TRBV3-2) and TRBJ2-2, with D perhaps TRBD1 (6 bases). The V end was cut by 3 bases, the J end by 4 bases, with 18 bases between. Germline V gene sequence: CDR1 LGHDT, CDR2 YNNKEL (reference sequence). The CDR3 has 17 amino acids.

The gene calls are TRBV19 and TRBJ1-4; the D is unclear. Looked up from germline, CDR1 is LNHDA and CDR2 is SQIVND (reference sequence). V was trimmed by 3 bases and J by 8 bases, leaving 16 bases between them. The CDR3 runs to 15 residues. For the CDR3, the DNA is TGTGCCAGTAGTATTGGCGGCATCGGAGGGGAAAAACTGTTTTTT. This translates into CASSIGGIGGEKLFF.

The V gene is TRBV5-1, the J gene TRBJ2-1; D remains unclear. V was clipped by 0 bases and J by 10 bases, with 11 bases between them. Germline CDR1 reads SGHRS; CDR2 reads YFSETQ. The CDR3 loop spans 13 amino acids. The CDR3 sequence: CASSLGSTIEQFF. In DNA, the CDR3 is TGCGCCAGCAGCTTGGGCTCTACGATCGAGCAGTTCTTC. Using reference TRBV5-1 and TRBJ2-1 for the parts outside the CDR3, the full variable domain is KAGVTQTPRYLIKTRGQQVTLSCSPISGHRSVSWYQQTPGQGLQFLFEYFSETQRNKGNFPGRFSGRQFSNSRSEMNVSTLELGDSALYLCASSLGSTIEQFFGPGTRLTVL.

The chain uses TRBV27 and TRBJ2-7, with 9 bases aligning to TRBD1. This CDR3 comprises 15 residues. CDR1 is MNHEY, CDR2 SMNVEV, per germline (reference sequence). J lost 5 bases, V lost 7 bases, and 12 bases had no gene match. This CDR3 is CASTVPGQGFDEQYV. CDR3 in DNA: TGTGCCAGCACTGTTCCGGGACAGGGTTTCGACGAGCAGTACGTC.

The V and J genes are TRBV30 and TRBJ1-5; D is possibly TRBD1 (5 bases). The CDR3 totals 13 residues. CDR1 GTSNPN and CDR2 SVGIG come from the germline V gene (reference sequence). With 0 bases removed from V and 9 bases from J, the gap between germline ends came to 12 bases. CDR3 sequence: CAWSVRAQGPQHF. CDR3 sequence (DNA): TGTGCCTGGAGTGTACGGGCGCAGGGGCCCCAGCATTTT.

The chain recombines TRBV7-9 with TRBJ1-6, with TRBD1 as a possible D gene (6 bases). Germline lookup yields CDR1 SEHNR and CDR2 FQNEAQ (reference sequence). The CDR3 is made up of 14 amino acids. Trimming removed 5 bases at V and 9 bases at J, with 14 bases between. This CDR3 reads CASSQNRETSPLHF. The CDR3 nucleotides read TGTGCCAGCAGCCAGAACAGGGAGACTTCACCCCTCCACTTT.

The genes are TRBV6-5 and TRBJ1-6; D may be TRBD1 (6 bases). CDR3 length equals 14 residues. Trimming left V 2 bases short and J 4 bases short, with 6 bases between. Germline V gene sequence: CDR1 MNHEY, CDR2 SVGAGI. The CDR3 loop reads CASSYRGYNSPLHF. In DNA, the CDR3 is TGTGCCAGCAGTTACAGGGGGTATAATTCACCCCTCCACTTT.

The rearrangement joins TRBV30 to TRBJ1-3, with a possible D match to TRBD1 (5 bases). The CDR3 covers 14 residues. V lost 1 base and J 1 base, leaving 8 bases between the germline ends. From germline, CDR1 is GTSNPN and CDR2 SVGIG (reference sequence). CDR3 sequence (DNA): TGTGCCTGGAGTGAGACAGAATCTGGAAACACCATATATTTT. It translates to CAWSETESGNTIYF. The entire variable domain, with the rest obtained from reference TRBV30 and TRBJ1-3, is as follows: SQTIHQWPATLVQPVGSPLSLECTVEGTSNPNLYWYRQAAGRGLQLLFYSVGIGQISSEVPQNLSASRPQDRQFILSSKKLLLSDSGFYLCAWSETESGNTIYFGEGSWLTVV.

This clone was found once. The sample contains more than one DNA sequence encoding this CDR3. CDR3 in DNA: TGTGCCATCAGAGTACAGGGAACCGGGGAGCTGTTTTTT. Translation: CAIRVQGTGELFF. V and J are TRBV10-3 and TRBJ2-2; maybe TRBD1 (6 bases). Germline V gene lookup returns CDR1 ENHRY and CDR2 SYGVKD. This CDR3 contains 13 residues. Trimming cost V 6 bases and J 5 bases, with 10 bases left between them.

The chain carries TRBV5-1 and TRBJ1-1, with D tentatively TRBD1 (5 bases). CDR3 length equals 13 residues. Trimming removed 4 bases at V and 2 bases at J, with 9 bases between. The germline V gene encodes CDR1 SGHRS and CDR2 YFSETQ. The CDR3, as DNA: TGCGCCAGCAGCCAGGGTGGCAACACTGAAGCTTTCTTT. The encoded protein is CASSQGGNTEAFF.

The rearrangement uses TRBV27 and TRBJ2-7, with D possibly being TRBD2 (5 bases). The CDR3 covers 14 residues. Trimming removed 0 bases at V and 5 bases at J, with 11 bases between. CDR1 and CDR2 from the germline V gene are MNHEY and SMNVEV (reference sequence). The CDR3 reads CASSLSPGSHEQYF. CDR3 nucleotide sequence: TGTGCCAGCAGTTTATCCCCGGGGAGCCACGAGCAGTACTTC.

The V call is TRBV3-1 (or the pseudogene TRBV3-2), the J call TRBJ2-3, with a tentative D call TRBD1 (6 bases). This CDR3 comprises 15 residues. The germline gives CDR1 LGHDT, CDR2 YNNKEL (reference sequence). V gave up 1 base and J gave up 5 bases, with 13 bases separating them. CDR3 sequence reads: CASSQGGPGGDTQYF. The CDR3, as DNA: TGTGCCAGCAGCCAAGGGGGGCCTGGCGGAGATACGCAGTATTTT.

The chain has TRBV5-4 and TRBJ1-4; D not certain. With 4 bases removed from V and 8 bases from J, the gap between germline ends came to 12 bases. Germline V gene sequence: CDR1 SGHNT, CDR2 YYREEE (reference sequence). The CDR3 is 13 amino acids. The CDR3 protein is CASSHRGGEKLFF. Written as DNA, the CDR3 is TGTGCCAGCAGCCATCGGGGAGGGGAAAAACTGTTTTTT.

CDR3 amino acids: CASSGRTGDAGELFF. DNA for the CDR3: TGCGCCAGCAGCGGAAGGACAGGGGACGCCGGGGAGCTGTTTTTT. The chain has TRBV5-1 and TRBJ2-2, with TRBD1 matching over 9 bases. J lost 6 bases, V lost 4 bases, and 7 bases had no gene match. Germline CDR1 reads SGHRS; CDR2 reads YFSETQ. The CDR3 loop spans 15 amino acids.

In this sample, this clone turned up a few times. The CDR3 DNA reads as TGTGCCAGCAGCTCAGTGGGGCCCTTCACTGAAGCTTTCTTT. Protein sequence: CASSSVGPFTEAFF. V and J are TRBV7-9 and TRBJ1-1; tentative D call: TRBD1 (5 bases). CDR1 and CDR2 (germline): SEHNR, FQNEAQ (reference sequence). The CDR3 is 14 amino acids. The V end lost 4 bases, the J end lost 4 bases, and 13 bases lay between the germline ends.